The T cell receptor beta chain described here comes from a study of naive and memory T cell subsets. Treatment in this sample: skin biopsy from PPD injection site in Mantoux-positive individual. TCR cDNA received a 3' ligated oligonucleotide that carried a UMI. Amplification of ligated cDNA took four PCR rounds with SP2 and nested alpha and beta constant primers. TCRdb reanalysed the UMI-ligation and nested PCR reads using MiXCR and keeps one entry per CDR3 protein. Of roughly 14,000 distinct CDR3 sequences in the sample, about 5% were seen once. V gave up 0 bases and J gave up 2 bases; unmatched junction bases: 5. Germline V lookup: CDR1 LGHNA, CDR2 YSLEER. This CDR3 has 16 residues. There are many counts of this clonotype. This could be a read error, since a much larger clone is one nucleotide away.

Sequenced here: skin, sampled from a tuberculin skin test site. This rearrangement joins TRBV4-3 to TRBJ2-5, with 8 bases identical to TRBD2. This receptor was taken from an adult in good health. CDR3 protein: CASSQDRGGGQETQYF. The CDR3, as DNA: TGCGCCAGCAGCCAAGATCGGGGGGGCGGACAAGAGACCCAGTACTTC.